This T cell receptor (beta chain) was recorded in a study of identical twins. This clonotype was detected a few times. CDR1 and CDR2 (germline): SGHVS, FNYEAQ. The CDR3 length is 15 residues. The trim removed 5 bases at V and 4 bases at J, leaving 6 bases unmatched. TCRdb processed the 5' RACE reads anew with MiXCR; each CDR3 protein has one entry. The sample holds about 690,000 distinct CDR3 sequences, 6.1% seen once. J is TRBJ2-3 and V is TRBV7-6, with 10 positions matching TRBD2. Sequencing was carried out using naive T cells sorted from blood. The clonotype comes from a young man in good health. CDR3 sequence (DNA): TGTGCCAGCAGCGCTCGGGGACTAGCGCCAGATACGCAGTATTTT. Translation gives CASSARGLAPDTQYF.